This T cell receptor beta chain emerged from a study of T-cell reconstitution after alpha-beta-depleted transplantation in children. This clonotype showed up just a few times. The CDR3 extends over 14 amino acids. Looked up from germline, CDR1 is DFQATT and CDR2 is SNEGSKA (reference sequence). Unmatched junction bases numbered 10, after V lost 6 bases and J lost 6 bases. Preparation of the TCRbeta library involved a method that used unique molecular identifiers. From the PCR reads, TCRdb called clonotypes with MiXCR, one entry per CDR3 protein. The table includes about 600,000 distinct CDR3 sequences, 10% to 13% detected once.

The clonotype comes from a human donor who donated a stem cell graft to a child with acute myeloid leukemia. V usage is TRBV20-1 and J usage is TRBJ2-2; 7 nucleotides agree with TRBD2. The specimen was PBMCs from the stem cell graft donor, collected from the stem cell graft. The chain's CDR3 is CSANPLAESGELFF. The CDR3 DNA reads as TGCAGTGCCAACCCGCTAGCGGAGTCCGGGGAGCTGTTTTTT.